This T cell receptor (beta chain) was found in a study of blood T cell repertoires in COVID-19. Overall study context: From the United States, Italy and Spain came samples of acute and convalescent COVID-19. PBMCs, B-cell-depleted T cells, or T cells provided the cDNA or gDNA that made up the material.

V was shortened by 1 base and J by 3 bases, with 10 bases between the two germline ends. The germline V gene encodes CDR1 SGHTA and CDR2 FQGNSA. The CDR3 runs to 15 residues. Per the authors' pipeline: Nucleated cell number was recorded as an estimate derived from reference gene primer amplification. Data came from immunoSEQ multiplex PCR; TCRdb stores just in-frame clones and leaves some out. That table supplies the V and J calls and clone size; D and trimming were determined from the DNA. The table lists fewer than 350,000 clones, nearly 90% of them singletons. The receptor was isolated from a man between 18 and 35 years old with active or convalescent COVID-19. Sequencing was performed on peripheral blood. This chain uses TRBV7-2 with TRBJ1-5, with D maybe TRBD1 (5 bases). The CDR3 reads CASSLGGSLNQPQHF. The DNA of the CDR3 is TGTGCCAGCAGCTTAGGGGGCAGCCTCAATCAGCCCCAGCATTTT. The full variable domain, its missing parts supplied by reference TRBV7-2 and TRBJ1-5, is GAGVSQSPSNKVTEKGKDVELRCDPISGHTALYWYRQSLGQGLEFLIYFQGNSAPDKSGLPSDRFSAERTGGSVSTLTIQRTQQEDSAVYLCASSLGGSLNQPQHFGDGTRLSIL.